The T cell receptor beta chain described here comes from a study of T-cell reconstitution after alpha-beta-depleted transplantation in children. The TCRbeta library incorporated unique molecular identifiers. TCRdb reprocessed the PCR reads via MiXCR and lists one record per CDR3 protein. The table has 500,000 or so distinct CDR3 sequences, 32% seen once. V dropped 4 bases and J dropped 0 bases, with 10 bases sitting between them. Germline V gene sequence: CDR1 MDHEN, CDR2 SYDVKM. The CDR3 contains 14 residues. This clonotype was observed a handful of times. The receptor comes from a human donor who donated a stem cell graft to a child with aplastic anemia. The specimen was PBMCs from the stem cell graft donor, collected from the stem cell graft. V is TRBV28 and J is TRBJ2-7; D uncertain. The CDR3 here is CASSSTGSSYEQYF. The CDR3 DNA reads as TGTGCCAGCAGTTCGACTGGAAGCTCCTACGAGCAGTACTTC.